This entry describes one TCR beta chain. This sample is drawn from a study of control samples from healthy donors and cancer patients. CDR1 and CDR2 (germline): SNHLY, FYNNEI. Trimming shortened V by 0 bases and J by 2 bases, and 11 bases separated the two germline ends. This CDR3 contains 16 residues. Repertoires were generated with immunoSEQ multiplex PCR, while TCRdb's copy carries only in-frame clones and drops some. The sample holds under 450,000 clones, around 90% seen once. This sequence was found in a man in his forties with head and neck cancer. Sequenced input: PBMCs. The chain has TRBV2 and TRBJ1-5; D is undetermined. CDR3 DNA: TGTGCCAGCAGTGAAGCGCTTCAGTATGGCAATCAGCCCCAGCATTTT. Its protein product is CASSEALQYGNQPQHF.